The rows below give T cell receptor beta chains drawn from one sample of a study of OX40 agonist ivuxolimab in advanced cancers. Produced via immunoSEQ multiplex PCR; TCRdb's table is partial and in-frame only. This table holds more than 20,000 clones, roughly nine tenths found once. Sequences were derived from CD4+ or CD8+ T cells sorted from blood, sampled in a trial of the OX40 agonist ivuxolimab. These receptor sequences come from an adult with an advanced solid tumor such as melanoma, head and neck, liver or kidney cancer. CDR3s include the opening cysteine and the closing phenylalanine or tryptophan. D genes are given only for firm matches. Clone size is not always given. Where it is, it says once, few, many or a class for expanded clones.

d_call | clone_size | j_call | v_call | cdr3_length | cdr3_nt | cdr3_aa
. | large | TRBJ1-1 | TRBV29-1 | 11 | TGCAGCGCCGAGACCAACAGGGAAGCTTTCTTT | CSAETNREAFF
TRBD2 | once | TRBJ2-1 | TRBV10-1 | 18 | TGCGCCAGCAGTGAGTCGGCTAGCGGGCCCAGCTCCTACAATGAGCAGTTCTTC | CASSESASGPSSYNEQFF
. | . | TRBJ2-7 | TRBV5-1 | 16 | TGCGCCAGCAGCTTGGCCTTGGGGGCGGGGTCCTACGAGCAGTACTTC | CASSLALGAGSYEQYF
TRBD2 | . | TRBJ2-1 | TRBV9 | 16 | TGTGCCAGCAGCCCCCCTTCTGGCGGGAGATCGAATGAGCAGTTCTTC | CASSPPSGGRSNEQFF
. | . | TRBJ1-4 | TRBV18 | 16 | TGTGCCAGCTCACCAGCCAACGGGGCAACTAATGAAAAACTGTTTTTT | CASSPANGATNEKLFF
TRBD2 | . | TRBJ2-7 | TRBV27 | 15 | TGTGCCAGCAGTTTAGGGCTAGCGGGAGATTACGAGCAGTACTTC | CASSLGLAGDYEQYF
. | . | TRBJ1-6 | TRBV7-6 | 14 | TGTGCCAGCAGCTTAAGGATTTCAGATTCACCCCTCCACTTT | CASSLRISDSPLHF
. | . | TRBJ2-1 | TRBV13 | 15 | TGTGCCAGCAGCTCGCCCCGGGAGACTAACAATGAGCAGTTCTTC | CASSSPRETNNEQFF
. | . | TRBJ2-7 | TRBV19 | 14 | TGTGCCAGTAGTACTACCGACGGGACCCCCGAGCAGTACTTC | CASSTTDGTPEQYF
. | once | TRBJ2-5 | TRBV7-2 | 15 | TGTGCCAGCAGCTTAGCGGGACATTCCCAAGAGACCCAGTACTTC | CASSLAGHSQETQYF
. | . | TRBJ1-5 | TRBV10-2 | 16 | TGCGCCAGCAGTGAGTCTTGGGTGGGGGGCAATCAGCCCCAGCATTTT | CASSESWVGGNQPQHF
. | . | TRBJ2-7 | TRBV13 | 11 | TGTGCCAGCAGCTGGGCCTACGAGCAGTACTTC | CASSWAYEQYF
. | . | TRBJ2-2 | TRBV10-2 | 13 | TGCGCCAGCAGTGATGAGTGGGGCGGGGAGCTGTTTTTT | CASSDEWGGELFF
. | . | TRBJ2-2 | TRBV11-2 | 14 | TGTGCCAGCAGCTTGGGGCAGGGCCCCGGGGAGCTGTTTTTT | CASSLGQGPGELFF
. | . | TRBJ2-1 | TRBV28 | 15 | TGTGCCAGCAGTTTCCTTAGGGGCACCCACAATGAGCAGTTCTTC | CASSFLRGTHNEQFF
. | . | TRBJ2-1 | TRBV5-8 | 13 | TGTGCCAGCAGCCGCACGGGCCGGAATGAGCAGTTCTTC | CASSRTGRNEQFF
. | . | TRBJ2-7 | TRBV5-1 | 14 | TGCGCCAGCAGCTTCTTTGGGGACCCCTACGAGCAGTACTTC | CASSFFGDPYEQYF
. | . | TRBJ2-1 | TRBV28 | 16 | TGTGCCAGCAGCAGCAAAAGCTCAATTCCCTACAATGAGCAGTTCTTC | CASSSKSSIPYNEQFF
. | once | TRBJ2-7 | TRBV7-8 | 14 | TGTGCCAGCAGCTTAGATGGCCCGAGCTACGAGCAGTACTTC | CASSLDGPSYEQYF
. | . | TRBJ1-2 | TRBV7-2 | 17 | TGTGCCAGCAGCCAAGATCGGTTACAGCTTCTAACTATGGGCTACACCTTC | CASSQDRLQLLTMGYTF
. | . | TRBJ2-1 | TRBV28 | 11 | TGTGCCAGCAGTTTAGGAGGTGAGCAGTTCTTC | CASSLGGEQFF
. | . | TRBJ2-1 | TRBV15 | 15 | TGTGCCACCAGCAGAGGTGCGAGGCGCTACAATGAGCAGTTCTTC | CATSRGARRYNEQFF
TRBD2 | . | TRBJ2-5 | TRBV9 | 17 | TGTGCCAGCAGCGTAGAGGTATCGGGAGGACCCCAGGAGACCCAGTACTTC | CASSVEVSGGPQETQYF
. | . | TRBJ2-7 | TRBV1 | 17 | TGCACCAGCAGCCAAGAAAGGAAGTGGCCTGAGTCCTACGAGCAGTACTTC | CTSSQERKWPESYEQYF
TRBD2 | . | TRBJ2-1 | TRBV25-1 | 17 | TGTGCCAGCAGTGAATATTTTCAAGGACTAGCGATAAATGAGCAGTTCTTC | CASSEYFQGLAINEQFF
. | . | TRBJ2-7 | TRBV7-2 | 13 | TGTGCCAGCAGTTTCTCAGGGTTCTACGAGCAGTACTTC | CASSFSGFYEQYF
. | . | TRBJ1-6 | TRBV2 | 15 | TGTGCCAGCAAGGGCCCCGGCTCCTATAATTCACCCCTCCACTTT | CASKGPGSYNSPLHF
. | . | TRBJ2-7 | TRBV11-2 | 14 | TGTGCCAGCAGCTTAGGGGGACAAAATTACGAGCAGTACTTC | CASSLGGQNYEQYF
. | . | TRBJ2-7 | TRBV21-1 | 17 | TGTGCCAGCAGCAAACTCCTTGGCGGGAGTCCCTTCTACGAGCAGTACTTC | CASSKLLGGSPFYEQYF
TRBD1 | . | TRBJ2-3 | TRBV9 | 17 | TGTGCCAGCAGCGTAGGACAGGGTCTTGATCTGGGAGATACGCAGTATTTT | CASSVGQGLDLGDTQYF
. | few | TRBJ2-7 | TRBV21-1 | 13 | TGTGCCAGCAGCAGCGGGACAGGGAACGAGCAGTACTTC | CASSSGTGNEQYF
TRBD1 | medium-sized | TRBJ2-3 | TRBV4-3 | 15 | TGCGCCAGCAGCCTGGCGGCGACAGGGAGCGATACGCAGTATTTT | CASSLAATGSDTQYF
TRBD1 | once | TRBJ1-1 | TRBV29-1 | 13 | TGCAGCGTGTCTCCGGGACAGGGGGCCGAAGCTTTCTTT | CSVSPGQGAEAFF
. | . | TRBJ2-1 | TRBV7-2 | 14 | TGTGCCAGCAGCTTATCCATTTCATACAATGAGCAGTTCTTC | CASSLSISYNEQFF
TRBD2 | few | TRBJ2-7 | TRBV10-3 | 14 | TGTGCCACCTCGGCATCTAGCGGAACTTACGAGCAGTACTTC | CATSASSGTYEQYF
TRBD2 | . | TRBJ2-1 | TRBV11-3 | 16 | TGTGCCAGCCGCAAGCCGGGACTAGCGGGAGTGGGAGAGCAGTTCTTC | CASRKPGLAGVGEQFF
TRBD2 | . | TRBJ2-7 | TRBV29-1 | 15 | TGCAGCGTTGTACCCGGGACTAGCGGGACCTACGAGCAGTACTTC | CSVVPGTSGTYEQYF
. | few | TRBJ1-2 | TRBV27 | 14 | TGTGCCAGCAGTTTATCCCCGCGAGGGGAGGGCTACACCTTC | CASSLSPRGEGYTF
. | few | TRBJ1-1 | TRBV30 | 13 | TGTGCCTGGAGTGTACTCAAGGGCACTGAAGCTTTCTTT | CAWSVLKGTEAFF
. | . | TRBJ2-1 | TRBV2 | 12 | TGTGCCAGCAGAGAAGCTTACAATGAGCAGTTCTTC | CASREAYNEQFF
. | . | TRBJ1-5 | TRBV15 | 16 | TGTGCCACCAGCAGAGGTGGAGGCGGCAGCAATCAGCCCCAGCATTTT | CATSRGGGGSNQPQHF
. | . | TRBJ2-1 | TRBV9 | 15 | TGTGCCAGCAGTCATCAGGGATACTCTTACAATGAGCAGTTCTTC | CASSHQGYSYNEQFF
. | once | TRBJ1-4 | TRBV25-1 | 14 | TGTGCCAGCAGTGAAGGAGCAACTAATGAAAAACTGTTTTTT | CASSEGATNEKLFF
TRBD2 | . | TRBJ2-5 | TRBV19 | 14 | TGTGCCAGTAGTATTAGGACTAGCGGGGAGACCCAGTACTTC | CASSIRTSGETQYF
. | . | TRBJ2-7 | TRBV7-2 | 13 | TGTGCCAGCAGCTTAGTGGTATTCTACGAGCAGTACTTC | CASSLVVFYEQYF
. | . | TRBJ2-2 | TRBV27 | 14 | TGTGCCAGCAGTTTATGGGGGCCGGCCGGGGAGCTGTTTTTT | CASSLWGPAGELFF
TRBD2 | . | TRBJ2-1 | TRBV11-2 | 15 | TGTGCCAGCAGCTTAGGTACCCTAGCGGGCTATGAGCAGTTCTTC | CASSLGTLAGYEQFF
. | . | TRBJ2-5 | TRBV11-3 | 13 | TGTGCCAGCAGCTTAACGGAAGAAGAGACCCAGTACTTC | CASSLTEEETQYF
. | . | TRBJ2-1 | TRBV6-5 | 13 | TGTGCCAGCAGTTTCACGCCCCGGGATGAGCAGTTCTTC | CASSFTPRDEQFF
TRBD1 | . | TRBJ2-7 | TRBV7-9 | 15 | TGTGCCAGCAGGTTAGCAGGACAGGGGTCGTCCGAGCAGTACTTC | CASRLAGQGSSEQYF
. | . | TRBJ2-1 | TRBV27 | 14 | TGTGCCAGCAGTATGGCTAGCGCCTACAATGAGCAGTTCTTC | CASSMASAYNEQFF
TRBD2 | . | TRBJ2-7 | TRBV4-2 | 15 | TGTGCCAGCAGCCAAGGGGTGGGAGGGCCATACGAGCAGTACTTC | CASSQGVGGPYEQYF